This is a list of T cell receptor beta chains from one sample in a study of OX40 agonist ivuxolimab in advanced cancers. The assay was immunoSEQ multiplex PCR, and TCRdb's table has in-frame clones only and misses some. The table shows approximately 60,000 clones, with 84% occurring only once. The sequencing used CD4+ or CD8+ T cells sorted from blood, collected in a trial of the OX40 agonist ivuxolimab. All receptors come from an adult with an advanced solid tumor such as melanoma, head and neck, liver or kidney cancer. Both conserved end residues are part of each CDR3.

V gene,J gene,CDR3 protein
TRBV7-2,TRBJ1-4,CASSGAGGVATNEKLFF
TRBV19,TRBJ1-5,CASSFGTGNSNQPQHF
TRBV30,TRBJ1-2,CAWSLWAEYGYTF
TRBV6-6,TRBJ2-5,CASSYTWGGGTQYF
TRBV2,TRBJ1-1,CASTIWGNTEAFF
TRBV28,TRBJ1-5,CASRGTNQPQHF
TRBV9,TRBJ2-3,CASSVAGGRRTDTQYF
TRBV7-8,TRBJ2-3,CATTSPGSTDTQYF
TRBV28,TRBJ2-2,CASSPYESGTGELFF
TRBV5-1,TRBJ2-3,CASSLAAGGAGDTQYF
TRBV4-1,TRBJ2-4,CASSQDSAGVGKNIQYF
TRBV28,TRBJ1-1,CASTPTGVPNMNTEAFF
TRBV7-9,TRBJ1-1,CASSPSGTEAFF
TRBV10-3,TRBJ2-2,CAISESSSGDTGELFF
TRBV5-1,TRBJ1-1,CASSFNADRNMNTEAFF
TRBV7-3,TRBJ2-1,CASSLYSGTGNEQFF
TRBV5-5,TRBJ2-3,CASSSGPQEADTQYF
TRBV29-1,TRBJ2-3,CSARTDPTDTQYF
TRBV4-1,TRBJ2-1,CASRGSSVSQFF
TRBV2,TRBJ1-5,CASTRDQGGNQPQHF